The rows below give T cell receptor beta chains drawn from one sample of a study of blood T cell repertoires in COVID-19. Measured with immunoSEQ multiplex PCR; TCRdb has only the in-frame clones, and not every one. The sample carries about 160,000 clones, about 81% recorded once. Sequencing input: peripheral blood. The receptors were sampled from a human donor in a cohort sampled during active COVID-19. Both conserved end residues are part of each CDR3.

V gene	J gene	CDR3 protein
TRBV11-2	TRBJ1-5	CASSLAGNSNQPQHF
TRBV14	TRBJ2-1	CASSGSASYNEQFF
TRBV20-1	TRBJ2-1	CSAYSYNEQFF
TRBV6-6	TRBJ2-4	CASSSGQGAKNIQYF
TRBV27	TRBJ1-2	CASSFGRGNYGYTF
TRBV2	TRBJ2-3	CASSERVRSTDTQYF
TRBV27	TRBJ2-1	CASSFTASVYEQFF
TRBV6-6	TRBJ1-1	CASSRPIQGEGVNTEAFF
TRBV18	TRBJ2-2	CASSPFSRETGELFF
TRBV27	TRBJ1-4	CASSPLFATNEKLFF
TRBV23-1	TRBJ2-1	CASSQRNRDRGWNEQFF
TRBV27	TRBJ1-6	CASSLVGQGWTPLHF
TRBV24-1	TRBJ2-1	CATSRQGSYNEQFF
TRBV9	TRBJ2-1	CASSVDGSEDEQFF
TRBV28	TRBJ2-1	CASRGGYNEQFF
TRBV29-1	TRBJ2-1	CSGDRGHEQFF
TRBV9	TRBJ1-1	CASSVEEGLMFGEAFF
TRBV6-6	TRBJ2-7	CASSYPHTNEQYF
TRBV19	TRBJ1-5	CASSWTFEGNQPQHF
TRBV7-2	TRBJ2-3	CASSLGLFTDTQYF
TRBV29-1	TRBJ2-2	CSAKGLAKTGELFF
TRBV19	TRBJ2-5	CASSMRGSGRAQETQYF
TRBV30	TRBJ1-1	CAWRGLLGSLSVSGEAFF
TRBV30	TRBJ1-5	CAWSVGGTGGQPQHF
TRBV7-9	TRBJ2-1	CASSTPGTATNEQFF
TRBV9	TRBJ1-1	CASSVEPPGGAYTEAFF
TRBV7-9	TRBJ2-3	CASSLLRTDTQYF
TRBV6-5	TRBJ1-2	CASSYSQNYGYTF
TRBV15	TRBJ2-7	CATSRARTGVYEQYF
TRBV5-1	TRBJ1-5	CASSLQGGAHNQPQHF
TRBV5-8	TRBJ1-4	CASSLGQQGREKLFF
TRBV5-1	TRBJ1-6	CASSFGVGRNSPLHF
TRBV29-1	TRBJ1-2	CSVTTAINYGYTF
TRBV7-2	TRBJ2-7	CASSLAHNSYEQYF
TRBV3-1/TRBV3-2	TRBJ1-3	CASTLGGGNTIYF
TRBV3-1/TRBV3-2	TRBJ2-2	CASSPRRGNVDTGELFF
TRBV10-3	TRBJ1-4	CATTGGHGKKLFF
TRBV6-2/TRBV6-3	TRBJ2-7	CASSYSTGQGAAYEQYF
TRBV6-6	TRBJ1-1	CASSHRENTEAFF
TRBV18	TRBJ2-7	CASSPGGGPYEQYF
TRBV12-5	TRBJ2-2	CASGTGLNTGELFF
TRBV5-8	TRBJ1-5	CASSKTVNSNQPQHF
TRBV4-3	TRBJ2-3	CASSQDTPSENTDTQYF
TRBV18	TRBJ1-2	CASSPDGQPHIHGYTF
TRBV7-2	TRBJ2-3	CASSLMGLKTDTQYF
TRBV7-2	TRBJ2-1	CASSGVGAGSYNEQFF
TRBV7-9	TRBJ1-2	CASSLGVLDRGNYGYTF
TRBV15	TRBJ2-2	CATSRESLLFF
TRBV10-2	TRBJ2-1	CASRGLAGVSEQFF
TRBV19	TRBJ2-1	CASSPRTGPHEQFF
TRBV2	TRBJ1-5	CASTGGWNQPQHF
TRBV29-1	TRBJ2-7	CSVDTGGRAYEQYF
TRBV7-9	TRBJ2-7	CASSEGLAGVNEQYF
TRBV2	TRBJ2-1	CASSEEAGFNNEQFF
TRBV5-6	TRBJ2-3	CASSLAGRGRTDTQYF
TRBV6-2/TRBV6-3	TRBJ1-6	CASIPSVSYNSPLHF
TRBV29-1	TRBJ1-1	CGLLGDRGEAFF
TRBV7-9	TRBJ2-2	CASSQIAGKNTGELFF
TRBV7-9	TRBJ1-2	CASSPQDRGSTF
TRBV5-8	TRBJ2-2	CASTVDRKKLFF